These T cell receptor beta chains were read from a single sample in a study of beta chain features in type 1 diabetes. This table comes from immunoSEQ multiplex PCR, and its TCRdb copy is limited to in-frame clones, with some not included. The sample consists of 500,000 to 700,000 clones, about 16% of them appearing once. The sample taken for sequencing was naive CD4+ T cells from blood. Receptor source: a man younger than 30 in good health. CDR3s include the opening cysteine and the closing phenylalanine or tryptophan.

j_gene | v_gene | CDR3aa
TRBJ2-1 | TRBV6-1 | CASYKALTFEQFF
TRBJ2-1 | TRBV29-1 | CSVASTGGMGNEQFF
TRBJ1-5 | TRBV9 | CASSPRESHQPQHF
TRBJ2-2 | TRBV28 | CASSSESWTDPAGELFF
TRBJ2-1 | TRBV28 | CASSRSSGRINEQFF
TRBJ2-5 | TRBV7-3 | CASSLIGPSASTGVRETQYF
TRBJ2-6 | TRBV7-2 | CASSLVLGRGGSGANVLTF
TRBJ2-7 | TRBV7-7 | CASSLDGGYEQYF
TRBJ2-1 | TRBV7-9 | CASSPLPRTSGNSYNEQFF
TRBJ2-5 | TRBV7-2 | CASSLGGGSPGETQYF
TRBJ1-1 | TRBV29-1 | CSVEEWLAGKTEAFF
TRBJ2-7 | TRBV29-1 | CSVAPGRSYEQYF
TRBJ2-1 | TRBV7-3 | CASSLSHNNEQFF
TRBJ1-1 | TRBV7-3 | CASSLIPGDTEAFF
TRBJ1-1 | TRBV7-4 | CASIERQGERGCTEAFF